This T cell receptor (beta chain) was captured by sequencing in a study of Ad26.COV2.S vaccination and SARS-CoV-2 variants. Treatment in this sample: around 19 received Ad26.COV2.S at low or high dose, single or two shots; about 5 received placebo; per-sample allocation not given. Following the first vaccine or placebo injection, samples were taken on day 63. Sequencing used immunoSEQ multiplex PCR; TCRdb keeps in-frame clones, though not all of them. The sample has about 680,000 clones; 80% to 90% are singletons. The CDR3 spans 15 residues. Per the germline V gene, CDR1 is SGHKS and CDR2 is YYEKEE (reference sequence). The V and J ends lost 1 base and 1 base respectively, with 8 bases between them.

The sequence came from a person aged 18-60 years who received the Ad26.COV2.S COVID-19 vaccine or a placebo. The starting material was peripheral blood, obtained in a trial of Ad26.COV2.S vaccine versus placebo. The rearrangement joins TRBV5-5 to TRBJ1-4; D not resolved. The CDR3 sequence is CASSLKVITNEKLFF. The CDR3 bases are TGTGCCAGCAGCTTGAAGGTGATAACTAATGAAAAACTGTTTTTT.